These 5 T cell receptor beta chains were all obtained from the same sample, sequenced in a study of T-cell reconstitution after alpha-beta-depleted transplantation in children. Unique molecular identifiers tagged the TCRbeta library. MiXCR, run by TCRdb on the PCR reads, gives a single entry per CDR3 protein. The sample includes 490,000 or so distinct CDR3 sequences, about 10% seen only once; the top ten take around 2%. The sample in question was PBMCs, obtained before TCRalphabeta/CD19-depleted stem cell transplant. These receptors all stem from a child between 2 and 9 years old with inherited bone marrow failure, due to receive a stem cell transplant.

This clonotype was detected many times. The rearrangement uses TRBV4-2 and TRBJ2-7; D is ambiguous. The CDR3 runs 15 residues. The germline V and J ends were trimmed by 1 base and 2 bases, with 12 bases remaining between them. The germline CDR1 and CDR2 sequences are LGHNA and YNFKEQ. Here the CDR3 DNA reads TGTGCCAGCAGCCAAGGAAGCCGGGTTGCCTACGAGCAGTACTTC. Encoded protein: CASSQGSRVAYEQYF.

This clonotype was counted ten times or more. The chain is built from TRBV2 and TRBJ2-7; 7 nucleotides match TRBD1. The CDR3 length is 14 residues. CDR1 and CDR2 (germline): SNHLY, FYNNEI. Trimming at V came to 6 bases and at J to 2 bases, leaving 7 bases not matched to a gene. The CDR3 loop reads CASRRGRGTYEQYF. The CDR3 region has the DNA TGTGCCAGCAGAAGGGGCAGGGGGACCTACGAGCAGTACTTC. Looking up the rest from reference TRBV2 and TRBJ2-7 gives the full variable domain: EPEVTQTPSHQVTQMGQEVILRCVPISNHLYFYWYRQILGQKVEFLVSFYNNEISEKSEIFDDQFSVERPDGSNFTLKIRSTKLEDSAMYFCASRRGRGTYEQYFGPGTRLTVT.

The chain is built from TRBV27 and TRBJ2-3; no clear D gene. CDR1 and CDR2 (germline): MNHEY, SMNVEV (reference sequence). V was clipped by 4 bases and J by 8 bases, with 10 bases between them. The CDR3 is 12 residues long. CDR3 sequence reads: CASSSFSGTQYF. The CDR3 coding sequence is TGTGCCAGCAGTTCCTTTTCCGGTACGCAGTATTTT.

The rearrangement links TRBV20-1 to TRBJ2-1; tentative D call: TRBD2 (5 bases). The CDR3 runs 17 residues. V lost 1 base and J lost 5, with 21 bases in between. Looked up from germline, CDR1 is DFQATT and CDR2 is SNEGSKA (reference sequence). The CDR3 nucleotides are TGCAGTGCTAGAGGGATGTGGAGTGGCAGCGGAAACAATGAGCAGTTCTTC. Translated: CSARGMWSGSGNNEQFF.

This clonotype has a count of ten or more. The V and J genes are TRBV6-2 or TRBV6-3 and TRBJ1-1, with D perhaps matching TRBD1 (5 bases). The ends were cut back, 7 bases at V and 0 bases at J, with 12 bases in the middle. The CDR3 length is 14 residues. Germline CDR1 is MNHEY and CDR2 is SVGEGT. The CDR3 DNA sequence: TGTGCCAGCACGGGCGACAGCCTGAACACTGAAGCTTTCTTT. Encoded protein: CASTGDSLNTEAFF.